A single sample is the source of the 8 T cell receptor beta chains below, sequenced in a study of blood T cell repertoires in COVID-19. Some clones are missing from TCRdb's copy, which holds only in-frame ones; the method was immunoSEQ multiplex PCR. The repertoire consists of 200,000 to 300,000 clones, with roughly 85% occurring once and the leading ten covering roughly 5%. Input material: peripheral blood. The receptors shown here come from a man aged 50 to 59 with COVID-19, enrolled during active disease.

This chain's CDR3 is CASSLYRGEYTGELFF. CDR3 coding DNA: TGTGCCAGCAGCCTGTACCGGGGGGAGTACACCGGGGAGCTGTTTTTT. The chain joins TRBV5-8 to TRBJ2-2, with 7 positions matching TRBD2. V shed 4 bases and J 3 bases; nucleotides not matched to a gene: 9. This CDR3 has 16 residues. The germline CDR1 and CDR2 sequences are SGHTS and YDEGEE.

This chain links TRBV11-2 with TRBJ1-5, with D uncertain. V lost 1 base, J lost 6 bases, and 7 bases lay in between. Germline V gene lookup returns CDR1 SGHAT and CDR2 FQNNGV. The CDR3 has 13 amino acids. The CDR3 DNA reads as TGTGCCAGCAGCTTAGGAGAGGTTCAGCCCCAGCATTTT. It codes for CASSLGEVQPQHF.

This chain connects TRBV6-5 to TRBJ2-2; maybe TRBD2 (5 bases). Trimming took 5 bases from V and 4 from J, leaving 14 bases between them. CDR1 is MNHEY and CDR2 is SVGAGI in the germline V gene. The CDR3 has 15 amino acids. This CDR3 reads CASSPSRSGTGELFF. In nucleotides, the CDR3 is TGTGCCAGCAGTCCTAGCCGGTCGGGCACCGGGGAGCTGTTTTTT.

The gene calls are TRBV11-3 and TRBJ1-5; D is uncertain. Per the germline V gene, CDR1 is SGHNT and CDR2 is YENEEA. CDR3 length: 13 residues. The CDR3 loop reads CEVGSGRVQPQHF. The CDR3 coding sequence is TGTGAAGTGGGCAGCGGGCGAGTTCAGCCCCAGCATTTT.

V gene TRBV6-5 combines with J gene TRBJ2-2; no reliable D call. The CDR3 has 13 amino acids. The ends were cut back, 5 bases at V and 6 bases at J, with 10 bases in the middle. The germline CDR1 and CDR2 sequences are MNHEY and SVGAGI. The CDR3: CASSHFSAGELFF. In DNA, the CDR3 is TGTGCCAGCAGTCACTTTTCGGCCGGGGAGCTGTTTTTT.

The chain has TRBV24-1 and TRBJ2-3; TRBD2 matches 8 bases. The trim removed 4 bases at V and 11 bases at J, leaving 13 bases unmatched. CDR3 size: 15 residues. Germline loops: CDR1 KGHDR, CDR2 SFDVKD. Here the CDR3 reads CATSDPPRAGAQQYF. The CDR3 DNA reads TGTGCCACCAGTGACCCCCCAAGAGCGGGGGCCCAGCAGTATTTT.

This rearrangement joins TRBV2 to TRBJ2-5; 8 nucleotides align to TRBD1. The V gene end was trimmed by 1 base and the J gene end by 4 bases; junction bases not matched to a gene: 2. Per the germline V gene, CDR1 is SNHLY and CDR2 is FYNNEI. The CDR3 runs 14 residues. The CDR3 DNA reads as TGTGCCAGCAGTGAAGGGACAGGGCGAGAGACCCAGTACTTC. It encodes CASSEGTGRETQYF.

The chain is built from TRBV12-5 and TRBJ1-6; 7 bases line up with TRBD1. The germline CDR1 and CDR2 sequences are LGHNT and FRNRAP. Germline trimming cut 6 bases from V and 0 bases from J; bases unmatched to any gene: 14. The CDR3 has 19 amino acids. CDR3 sequence (DNA): TGTGCTAGTGGAAGTGACAGGGCCGCACCGAGCTCCTATAATTCACCCCTCCACTTT. Amino acids: CASGSDRAAPSSYNSPLHF.